The clone carrying this TCR beta chain was detected a few times. Antigen specificity is unknown. With molecular barcodes, quantitative 5'-RACE was used to make the TCR beta libraries. Each CDR3 protein gets one entry after TCRdb re-called the 5' RACE reads with MiXCR. Among some 700,000 distinct CDR3 sequences, roughly 19% were seen once, and the ten largest hold under 20%. The data were obtained in a study of CD8 T cells in ankylosing spondylitis. This CDR3 is 12 amino acids long. V was cut by 3 bases and J by 9 bases, with 11 bases left in between. Germline CDR1 reads LGHDT; CDR2 reads YNNKEL (reference sequence). Study-level findings and limits: Peripheral blood held disease-linked clones only at relatively low frequency, and these were CD8+. As reported, disease-linked clones showed significant enrichment in matched ankylosing spondylitis synovial fluid. Apparently characteristic of ankylosing spondylitis blood was a TCR beta motif (eight highly homologous variants).

The sequence derives from a male donor with ankylosing spondylitis. The sequenced sample was blood, either unsorted or a sorted T cell fraction (not recorded which). The chain uses TRBV3-1 and TRBJ1-1; TRBD1 might be the D (5 bases). The CDR3 region is CASSQPAGQAFF. CDR3 DNA: TGTGCCAGCAGCCAGCCTGCGGGACAAGCTTTCTTT.